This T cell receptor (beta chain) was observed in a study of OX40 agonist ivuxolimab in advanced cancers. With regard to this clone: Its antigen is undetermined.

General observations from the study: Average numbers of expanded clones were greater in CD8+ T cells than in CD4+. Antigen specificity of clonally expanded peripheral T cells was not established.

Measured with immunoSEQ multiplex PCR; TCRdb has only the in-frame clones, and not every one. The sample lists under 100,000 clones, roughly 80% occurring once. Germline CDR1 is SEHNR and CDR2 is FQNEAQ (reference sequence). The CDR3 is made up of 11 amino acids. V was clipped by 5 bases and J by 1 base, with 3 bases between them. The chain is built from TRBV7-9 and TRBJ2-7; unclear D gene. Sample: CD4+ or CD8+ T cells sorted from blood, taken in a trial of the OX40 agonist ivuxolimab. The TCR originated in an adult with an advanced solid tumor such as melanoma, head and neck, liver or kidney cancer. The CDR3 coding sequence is TGTGCCAGCAGCCGGTCCTACGAGCAGTACTTC. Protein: CASSRSYEQYF.